These 22 T cell receptor beta chains originate from one sample sequenced in a study of human T cells and chemical hapten exposure. TCRdb recomputed calls from the RACE reads with MiXCR, one row per CDR3 protein. The table shows about 79,000 distinct CDR3 sequences, with over 7% occurring only once. The time point is: healthy volunteer bleed at 6 weeks. From whole blood left unfractionated, total RNA was extracted. The sample comprised whole blood. The receptors were sampled from a male donor in good health. Some clones in this sample may be carry-over from other donors' samples.

This clonotype was counted at least ten times. The CDR3 nucleotides are TGTGCCAGCAGCTTTACAACACAAGAGACCCAGTACTTC. Amino acid sequence: CASSFTTQETQYF. This rearrangement joins TRBV11-3 to TRBJ2-5; D gene ambiguous. V lost 3 bases and J lost 2, with 7 bases in between. The germline gives CDR1 SGHNT, CDR2 YENEEA. CDR3 size: 13 residues.

V and J are TRBV29-1 and TRBJ2-3, with D perhaps TRBD1 (6 bases). CDR3 length: 15 residues. Trimming took 3 bases from V and 1 from J, leaving 14 bases between them. From germline, CDR1 is SQVTM and CDR2 ANQGSEA. The CDR3 DNA follows: TGCAGCGTTGAGTGGACAGAGGTGGGCACAGATACGCAGTATTTT. Its translation: CSVEWTEVGTDTQYF.

The V call is TRBV15, the J call TRBJ2-3; 8 bases fit TRBD1. Looked up from germline, CDR1 is LNHNV and CDR2 is YYDKDF (reference sequence). The CDR3 contains 16 residues. The trim removed 4 bases at V and 4 bases at J, leaving 10 bases unmatched. CDR3 residues: CATSKGRTGMSDTQYF. The CDR3 bases are TGTGCCACCAGCAAGGGGAGGACAGGGATGTCAGATACGCAGTATTTT.

This clonotype appeared a few times. V and J are TRBV19 and TRBJ1-2, with D possibly being TRBD1 (5 bases). The CDR3 extends over 16 amino acids. Germline-derived CDR1 and CDR2 are LNHDA and SQIVND (reference sequence). Trimming took 4 bases from V and 4 from J, leaving 19 bases between them. The CDR3 coding sequence is TGTGCCAGTAGTAAGGATCCGGACGCAGGGATCTATGGCTACACCTTC. Its translation: CASSKDPDAGIYGYTF.

The chain recombines TRBV12-3 or TRBV12-4 with TRBJ2-7, with D possibly TRBD1 on 6 matching bases. Trimming took off 8 bases at V and 2 bases at J, with 19 bases between the two ends. The CDR3 is made up of 15 amino acids. The CDR3 reads CASVPEGTSAYEQYF. The CDR3 DNA sequence: TGTGCCAGCGTCCCCGAGGGGACATCCGCCTACGAGCAGTACTTC.

This clonotype was detected a few times. The rearrangement links TRBV9 to TRBJ1-2; the match to TRBD1 covers 9 bases. Unmatched junction bases numbered 11, after V lost 4 bases and J lost 4 bases. The germline V gene encodes CDR1 SGDLS and CDR2 YYNGEE. This CDR3 has 16 amino acids. Here the CDR3 reads CASSPKTGGVGYGYTF. CDR3 nucleotides: TGTGCCAGCAGCCCCAAGACAGGGGGAGTTGGCTATGGCTACACCTTC.

This clonotype was seen a few times. The chain couples TRBV20-1 to TRBJ2-7, with 7 nucleotides matching TRBD1. Germline trimming cut 6 bases from V and 4 bases from J; bases unmatched to any gene: 9. This CDR3 region has 13 residues. CDR1 DFQATT and CDR2 SNEGSKA come from the germline V gene (reference sequence). DNA of the CDR3: TGCAGTGCCAAACCCGACAGGGAATACGAGCAGTACTTC. Translated, it gives CSAKPDREYEQYF.

This clonotype was picked up a small number of times. V and J are TRBV20-1 and TRBJ1-2; D gene unclear. The CDR3 length is 11 residues. Per the germline V gene, CDR1 is DFQATT and CDR2 is SNEGSKA (reference sequence). Between the trimmed V and J ends, which lost 5 bases and 4 bases, there was a span of 8 bases. CDR3 coding DNA: TGCAGTGCTCCTCGACTCTATGGCTACACCTTC. Protein product: CSAPRLYGYTF.

The rearrangement links TRBV10-3 to TRBJ2-7, with 8 nucleotides matching TRBD2. This CDR3 region has 16 residues. Germline V gene sequence: CDR1 ENHRY, CDR2 SYGVKD. V lost 2 bases and J lost 0; bases outside the gene matches: 6. The CDR3 bases are TGTGCCATCAGTGAGAGTTCGGGGGGGCACTCCTACGAGCAGTACTTC. Its protein is CAISESSGGHSYEQYF.

This clonotype appeared a few times. This chain links TRBV14 with TRBJ2-7; D may be TRBD2 (5 bases). The germline CDR1 and CDR2 sequences are SGHDN and FVKESK. There are 17 residues in the CDR3. V was trimmed by 4 bases and J by 0 bases, leaving 19 bases between them. CDR3 in DNA: TGTGCCAGCAGCCGTTCCAAAGGGCCCCGGGACTCCTACGAGCAGTACTTC. It codes for CASSRSKGPRDSYEQYF.

The V and J genes are TRBV5-5 and TRBJ1-2; D is possibly TRBD1 (6 bases). Germline CDR1 is SGHKS and CDR2 is YYEKEE (reference sequence). The CDR3 length is 15 residues. Trimming took 4 bases from V and 7 from J, leaving 20 bases between them. The CDR3 here is CASSQPDPRGLGYTF. The CDR3 DNA sequence: TGTGCCAGCAGCCAACCGGACCCCAGGGGTCTTGGCTACACCTTC.

This clonotype has just a few counts. The chain recombines TRBV19 with TRBJ1-1; D remains ambiguous. With 6 bases removed from V and 0 bases from J, the gap between germline ends came to 17 bases. The CDR3 has 16 residues. Germline V lookup: CDR1 LNHDA, CDR2 SQIVND (reference sequence). The CDR3 DNA reads TGTGCCAGTAGCTGGCCGGACCGAGGAATGAACACTGAAGCTTTCTTT. This encodes CASSWPDRGMNTEAFF.

This clonotype was seen only a few times. CDR3 nucleotides: TGCGCCAGCAGCTTGTCGGGCAGAGACACTGAAGCTTTCTTT. Its protein product is CASSLSGRDTEAFF. The rearrangement links TRBV5-1 to TRBJ1-1, with D uncertain. V was clipped by 1 base and J by 3 bases, with 10 bases between them. Germline CDR1 reads SGHRS; CDR2 reads YFSETQ. CDR3 length: 14 amino acids.

This clonotype was counted only a few times. The V call is TRBV9, the J call TRBJ2-2; 10 nucleotides line up with TRBD2. V lost 2 bases and J lost 0; bases outside the gene matches: 4. Germline lookup yields CDR1 SGDLS and CDR2 YYNGEE. The CDR3 loop spans 17 amino acids. The CDR3 DNA sequence: TGTGCCAGCAGCGTTCCTAGCGGGGGAGCGAACACCGGGGAGCTGTTTTTT. It specifies CASSVPSGGANTGELFF. Filled out from reference TRBV9 and TRBJ2-2, the complete variable domain reads DSGVTQTPKHLITATGQRVTLRCSPRSGDLSVYWYQQSLDQGLQFLIQYYNGEERAKGNILERFSAQQFPDLHSELNLSSLELGDSALYFCASSVPSGGANTGELFFGEGSRLTVL.

This clonotype has just a few counts. V and J are TRBV19 and TRBJ1-2, with 7 nucleotides matching TRBD1. The CDR3 loop spans 13 amino acids. Germline V gene data show CDR1 as LNHDA and CDR2 as SQIVND (reference sequence). J lost 4 bases, V lost 7 bases, and 6 bases had no gene match. CDR3 sequence: CASTRGQFYGYTF. CDR3 in DNA: TGTGCCAGTACCCGGGGACAGTTCTATGGCTACACCTTC. Full variable domain (rest looked up from reference TRBV19 and TRBJ1-2): DGGITQSPKYLFRKEGQNVTLSCEQNLNHDAMYWYRQDPGQGLRLIYYSQIVNDFQKGDIAEGYSVSREKKESFPLTVTSAQKNPTAFYLCASTRGQFYGYTFGSGTRLTVV.

The chain has TRBV27 and TRBJ2-3; 11 bases are a match to TRBD1. CDR3 length equals 16 residues. Trimming cost V 5 bases and J 4 bases; bases outside gene matches: 8. Germline values: CDR1 MNHEY, CDR2 SMNVEV (reference sequence). The CDR3 nucleotides read TGTGCCAGCAGTCCCCTCGGGACAGGGGGTCCAGATACGCAGTATTTT. Translation gives CASSPLGTGGPDTQYF.

The table lists this clonotype with a few counts. The chain joins TRBV12-3 or TRBV12-4 to TRBJ1-2; D perhaps matches TRBD1 (5 bases). Trimming removed 0 bases from V and 4 bases from J, with 18 bases in between. This CDR3 is built from 17 residues. CDR3 region: CASSLATDPTFGYGYTF. As DNA, the CDR3 is TGTGCCAGCAGTTTAGCGACAGACCCTACGTTTGGCTATGGCTACACCTTC.

This clonotype was seen a handful of times. The chain employs TRBV15 and TRBJ2-3; no clear D gene. Germline V CDR1 and CDR2: LNHNV, YYDKDF (reference sequence). Trimming stripped 4 bases from V and 2 bases from J, with 4 bases between. The length of the CDR3 is 12 residues. CDR3 nucleotide sequence: TGTGCCACCAGCACAACCACAGATACGCAGTATTTT. Residues: CATSTTTDTQYF.

This clonotype was recorded a few times. This rearrangement joins TRBV5-1 to TRBJ1-5; no reliable D call. Germline-derived CDR1 and CDR2 are SGHRS and YFSETQ. V was cut by 6 bases and J by 2 bases, with 12 bases left in between. The CDR3 extends over 14 amino acids. The chain's CDR3 is CASTTDPGNQPQHF. CDR3 sequence (DNA): TGCGCCAGCACAACGGACCCAGGCAATCAGCCCCAGCATTTT.

This clonotype was seen a few times. The J gene is TRBJ2-1, the V gene TRBV5-4; D possibly uses TRBD1 or TRBD2 (5 bases each). Germline V gene lookup returns CDR1 SGHNT and CDR2 YYREEE (reference sequence). The CDR3 runs 16 residues. Trimming pared 3 bases from V and 0 bases from J, leaving 13 bases between. The CDR3 here is CASSSPGRISYNEQFF. In nucleotides, the CDR3 is TGTGCCAGCAGCTCACCGGGACGGATCTCCTACAATGAGCAGTTCTTC.

The gene calls are TRBV29-1 and TRBJ1-2; D may be TRBD1 (5 bases). The V and J ends lost 4 bases and 13 bases respectively, with 16 bases between them. This CDR3 comprises 11 residues. Looked up from germline, CDR1 is SQVTM and CDR2 is ANQGSEA. For the CDR3, the DNA is TGCAGCGTTGCCGCGATCGGCAGGGCCACCTTC. Translating it yields CSVAAIGRATF.

At least ten counts were recorded for this clonotype. The chain uses TRBV13 and TRBJ2-5, with a weak D call TRBD1 (6 bases). The V gene's germline CDR1 is PRHDT and CDR2 FYEKMQ (reference sequence). The CDR3 has 14 amino acids. The V end was cut by 4 bases, the J end by 1 base, with 10 bases between. For the CDR3, the DNA is TGTGCCAGCAGCTGGACGGACAGCCAAGAGACCCAGTACTTC. It specifies CASSWTDSQETQYF. The variable domain in full, with the rest retrieved from reference TRBV13 and TRBJ2-5, is AAGVIQSPRHLIKEKRETATLKCYPIPRHDTVYWYQQGPGQDPQFLISFYEKMQSDKGSIPDRFSAQQFSDYHSELNMSSLELGDSALYFCASSWTDSQETQYFGPGTRLLVL.